Below, 9 T cell receptor beta chains from the same sample are listed, as sequenced in a study of shared clonotypes between healthy human individuals (dated by TCRdb to 2018 to 2020). The method was the immunoSEQ multiplex PCR assay. The immuneACCESS repertoire file appears here via TCRdb, limited to in-frame rearrangements. These files lack a portion of the clones; in checked studies, under half of the deficit traces to unresolved V genes, and the cause of the others is not known. Recorded for this sample are a few million clones; around 90% of them occurred a single time. The top ten clones comprise around 0.14% of the sample. Input material: naive CD4+ T cells sorted from blood. Per the publication, the cell subset or site label means: CD45RA+ positively selected. The origin of the receptors is a man between 18 and 29 years old in good health.

The chain employs TRBV29-1 and TRBJ2-5; 13 nucleotides agree with TRBD2. With the DNA end fitting TRBJ2-7 better, the J assignment may be wrong. The CDR3 consists of 13 residues. CDR1 is SQVTM and CDR2 is ANQGSEA in the germline V gene. The CDR3 sequence: CSVSGLAGDEQYF. In nucleotides, the CDR3 is TGCAGCGTTTCTGGACTAGCGGGAGACGAGCAGTACTTC.

This chain links TRBV21-1 with TRBJ2-5; the table's D call, TRBD1, was not checked against the DNA. TRBV21-1 is marked as a pseudogene. The CDR3 sequence is 13 residues long. The CDR3 sequence is CASSKEGRETQYF. In DNA form, the CDR3 reads TGTGCCAGCAGCAAAGAGGGGCGGGAGACCCAGTACTTC.

This chain links TRBV5-1 with TRBJ2-7; 8 positions agree with TRBD1. CDR3 size: 14 residues. The junction had 9 bases not matched to a gene; V was cut back by 4 bases and J by 6 bases. Germline values: CDR1 SGHRS, CDR2 YFSETQ. This CDR3 reads CASSTADRGGEQYF. The CDR3 DNA reads TGCGCCAGCAGCACGGCAGACAGGGGCGGCGAGCAGTACTTC.

J is TRBJ1-1 and V is TRBV9; D perhaps matches TRBD1 (6 bases). V lost 3 bases to trimming and J lost 1 base, with 13 bases between them. The CDR3 extends over 15 amino acids. The V gene's germline CDR1 is SGDLS and CDR2 YYNGEE. CDR3 nucleotide sequence: TGTGCCAGCAGCGAGGGGGACGGATCGAACACTGAAGCTTTCTTT. This gives the protein CASSEGDGSNTEAFF.

V is TRBV27 and J is TRBJ2-7; D tentatively reads TRBD1 or TRBD2 (5 bases each). The CDR3 covers 14 residues. From germline, CDR1 is MNHEY and CDR2 SMNVEV (reference sequence). V dropped 4 bases and J dropped 2 bases, with 12 bases sitting between them. In DNA form, the CDR3 reads TGTGCCAGCAGTTCTGGGGGACGACCCTACGAGCAGTACTTC. Residues: CASSSGGRPYEQYF.

The chain has TRBV21-1 and TRBJ2-2; the table's D gene call, TRBD1, was not cross checked with the DNA. TRBV21-1 is shown as a pseudogene. The CDR3 is 16 amino acids. The chain's CDR3 is CASSPDRGRNTGELFF. The CDR3, as DNA: TGTGCCAGCAGCCCCGACAGGGGAAGGAACACCGGGGAGCTGTTTTTT.

The V gene is TRBV21-1, the J gene TRBJ1-3; TRBD1 reflects the table's D call only, with no check against the DNA. TRBV21-1 is a listed pseudogene. The CDR3 consists of 18 residues. The CDR3 DNA is TGTGCCAGCAGCAAAGAACGACAGCGCCCGAGCTCTGGAAACACCATATATTTT. It yields the protein CASSKERQRPSSGNTIYF.

This rearrangement joins TRBV5-6 to TRBJ2-1, with D tentatively TRBD1 or TRBD2 (5 bases each). The germline V gene has CDR1 SGHDT and CDR2 YYEEEE. V gave up 3 bases and J gave up 8 bases, with 15 bases separating them. This CDR3 is built from 14 residues. In nucleotides, the CDR3 is TGTGCCAGCAGCTCGTATGGGGGAAGGGATGAGCAGTTCTTC. Its translation is CASSSYGGRDEQFF.

The gene calls are TRBV30 and TRBJ1-2; 9 bases match TRBD1. CDR1 GTSNPN and CDR2 SVGIG come from the germline V gene (reference sequence). The CDR3 spans 15 residues. V was clipped by 3 bases and J by 4 bases; unmatched bases: 9. The CDR3 spells CAWRRGQGLTYGYTF. CDR3 coding DNA: TGTGCCTGGAGGCGGGGACAGGGACTAACCTATGGCTACACCTTC.